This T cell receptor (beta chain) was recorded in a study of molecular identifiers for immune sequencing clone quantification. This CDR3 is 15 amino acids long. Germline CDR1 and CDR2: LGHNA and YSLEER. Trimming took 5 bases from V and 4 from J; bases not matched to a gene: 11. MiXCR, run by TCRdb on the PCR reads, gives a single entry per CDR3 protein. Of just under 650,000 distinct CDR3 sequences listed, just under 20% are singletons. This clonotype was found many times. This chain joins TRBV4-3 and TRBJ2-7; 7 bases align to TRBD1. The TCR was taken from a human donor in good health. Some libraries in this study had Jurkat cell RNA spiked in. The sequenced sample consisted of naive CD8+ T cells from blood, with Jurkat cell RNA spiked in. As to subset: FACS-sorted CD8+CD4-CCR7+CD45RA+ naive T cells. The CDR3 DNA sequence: TGCGCCAGCAGCGCCGGGACAGCGTTTAGGTACGAGCAGTACTTC. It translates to CASSAGTAFRYEQYF.